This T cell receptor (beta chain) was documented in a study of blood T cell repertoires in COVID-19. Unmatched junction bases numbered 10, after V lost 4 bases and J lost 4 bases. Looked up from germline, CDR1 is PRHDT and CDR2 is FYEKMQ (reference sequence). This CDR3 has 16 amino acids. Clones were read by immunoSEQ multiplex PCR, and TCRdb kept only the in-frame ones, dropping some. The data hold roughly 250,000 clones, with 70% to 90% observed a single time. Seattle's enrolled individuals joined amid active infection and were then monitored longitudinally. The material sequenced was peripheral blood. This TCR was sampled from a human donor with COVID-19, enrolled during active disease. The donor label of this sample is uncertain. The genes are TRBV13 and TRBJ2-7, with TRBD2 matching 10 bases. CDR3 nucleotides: TGTGCCAGCAGCTCTCTCTTAGCGGGAGGACGGTACGAGCAGTACTTC. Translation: CASSSLLAGGRYEQYF.